This TCR beta chain stems from a study of early T cells in non-severe SARS-CoV-2 infection. Study as a whole: Sequencing used unsorted whole-blood bulk RNA, so chains lack pairing.

Study-level points and caveats: A preference for anti-spike CD8 responses marked VDJdb matching, which missed private and CD4 specificities.

A note on this clonotype: The antigen remains unidentified.

The TCR library protocol attached unique molecular identifiers to the individual cDNA molecules. From the 5' RACE reads, TCRdb called clonotypes with MiXCR, one entry per CDR3 protein. Counted here are under 90,000 distinct CDR3 sequences, roughly 15% occurring once; the ten biggest clones make up around 5.8%. CDR1 and CDR2 (germline): ENHRY, SYGVKD. V gave up 0 bases and J gave up 4 bases, with 6 bases separating them. CDR3 length: 13 amino acids. The receptor comes from an adult who was a healthcare worker with PCR-confirmed SARS-CoV-2 infection or an uninfected control (not recorded which). The rearrangement uses TRBV10-3 and TRBJ1-2, with D perhaps TRBD1 (5 bases). The specimen was whole blood. DNA for the CDR3: TGTGCCATCAGTGAGTCGAGGGGCTATGGCTACACCTTC. Protein product: CAISESRGYGYTF.